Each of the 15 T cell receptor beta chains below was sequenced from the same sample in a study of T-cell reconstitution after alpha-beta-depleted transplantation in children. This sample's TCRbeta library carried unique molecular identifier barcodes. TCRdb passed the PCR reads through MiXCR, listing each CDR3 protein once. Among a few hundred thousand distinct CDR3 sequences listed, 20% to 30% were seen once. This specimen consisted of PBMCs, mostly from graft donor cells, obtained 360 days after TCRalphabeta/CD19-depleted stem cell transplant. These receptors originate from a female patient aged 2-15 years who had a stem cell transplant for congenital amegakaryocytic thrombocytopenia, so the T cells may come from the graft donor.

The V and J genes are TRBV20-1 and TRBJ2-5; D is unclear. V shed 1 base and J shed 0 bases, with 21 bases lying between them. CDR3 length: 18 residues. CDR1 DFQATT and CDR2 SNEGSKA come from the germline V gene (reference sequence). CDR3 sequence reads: CSARGRMDGGTYQETQYF. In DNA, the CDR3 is TGCAGTGCTAGAGGCCGCATGGACGGCGGAACGTACCAAGAGACCCAGTACTTC.

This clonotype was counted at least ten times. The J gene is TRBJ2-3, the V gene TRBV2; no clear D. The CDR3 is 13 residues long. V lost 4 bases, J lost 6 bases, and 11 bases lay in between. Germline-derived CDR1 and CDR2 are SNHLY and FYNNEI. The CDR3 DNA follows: TGTGCCAGCAGTGGTGAGAAGTGGGATACGCAGTATTTT. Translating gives CASSGEKWDTQYF.

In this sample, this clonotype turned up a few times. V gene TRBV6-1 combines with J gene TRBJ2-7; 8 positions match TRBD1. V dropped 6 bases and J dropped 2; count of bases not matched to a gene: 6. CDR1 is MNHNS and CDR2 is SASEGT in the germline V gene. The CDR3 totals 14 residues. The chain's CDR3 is CASRLDRVTYEQYF. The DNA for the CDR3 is TGTGCCAGCAGATTGGACAGGGTTACCTACGAGCAGTACTTC.

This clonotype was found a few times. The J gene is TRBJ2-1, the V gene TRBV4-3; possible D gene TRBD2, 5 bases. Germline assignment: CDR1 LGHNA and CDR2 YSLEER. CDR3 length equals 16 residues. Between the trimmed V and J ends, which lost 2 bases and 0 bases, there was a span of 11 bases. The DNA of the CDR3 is TGCGCCAGCAGCCAAAGCGCGGGTCTCTCCTACAATGAGCAGTTCTTC. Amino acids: CASSQSAGLSYNEQFF.

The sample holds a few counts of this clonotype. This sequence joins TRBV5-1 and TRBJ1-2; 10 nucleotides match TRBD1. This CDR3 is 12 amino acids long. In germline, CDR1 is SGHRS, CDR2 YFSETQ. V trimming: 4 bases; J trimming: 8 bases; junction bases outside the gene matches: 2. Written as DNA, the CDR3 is TGCGCCAGCAGCGGGACAGGGGAAGGCTACACCTTC. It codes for CASSGTGEGYTF.

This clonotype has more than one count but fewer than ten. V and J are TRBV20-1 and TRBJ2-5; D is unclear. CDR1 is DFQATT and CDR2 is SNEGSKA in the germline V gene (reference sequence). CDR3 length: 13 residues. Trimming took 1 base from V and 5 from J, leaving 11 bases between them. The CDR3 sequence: CSARVSSKETQYF. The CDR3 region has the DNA TGCAGTGCTAGAGTCTCTAGTAAGGAGACCCAGTACTTC.

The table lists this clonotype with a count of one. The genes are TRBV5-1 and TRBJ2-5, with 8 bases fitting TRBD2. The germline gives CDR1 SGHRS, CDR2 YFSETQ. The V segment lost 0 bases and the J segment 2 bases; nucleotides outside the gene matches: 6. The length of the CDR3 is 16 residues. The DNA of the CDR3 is TGCGCCAGCAGCTTGGCCGAGCGGGGGATACAAGAGACCCAGTACTTC. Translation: CASSLAERGIQETQYF.

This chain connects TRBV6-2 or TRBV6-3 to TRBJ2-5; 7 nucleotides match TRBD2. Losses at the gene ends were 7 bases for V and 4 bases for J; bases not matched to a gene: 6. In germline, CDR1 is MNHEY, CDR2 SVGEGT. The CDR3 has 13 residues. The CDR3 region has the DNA TGTGCCAGCATGGGGGAGGGGAGAGAGACCCAGTACTTC. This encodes CASMGEGRETQYF.

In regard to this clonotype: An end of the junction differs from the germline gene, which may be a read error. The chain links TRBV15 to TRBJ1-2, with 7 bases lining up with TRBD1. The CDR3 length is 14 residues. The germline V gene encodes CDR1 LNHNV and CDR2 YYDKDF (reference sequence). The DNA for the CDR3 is TGTGCCACCAGCGGAGACAGGGCTGGCTATGGCTACACCTTC. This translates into CATSGDRAGYGYTF.

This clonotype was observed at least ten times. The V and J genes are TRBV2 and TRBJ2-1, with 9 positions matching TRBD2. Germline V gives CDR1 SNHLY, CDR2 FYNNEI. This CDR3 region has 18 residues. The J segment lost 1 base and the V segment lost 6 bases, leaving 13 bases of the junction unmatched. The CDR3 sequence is CASSLGLAGRKSYNEQFF. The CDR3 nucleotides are TGTGCCAGCAGCCTGGGTCTAGCGGGGAGGAAATCCTACAATGAGCAGTTCTTC. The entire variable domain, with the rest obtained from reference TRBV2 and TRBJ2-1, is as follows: EPEVTQTPSHQVTQMGQEVILRCVPISNHLYFYWYRQILGQKVEFLVSFYNNEISEKSEIFDDQFSVERPDGSNFTLKIRSTKLEDSAMYFCASSLGLAGRKSYNEQFFGPGTRLTVL.

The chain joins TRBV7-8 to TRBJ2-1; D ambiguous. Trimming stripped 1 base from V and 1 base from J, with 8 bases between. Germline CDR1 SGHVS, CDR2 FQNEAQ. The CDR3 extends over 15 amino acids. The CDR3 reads CASSLGLVSYNEQFF. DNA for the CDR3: TGTGCCAGCAGCTTAGGCTTAGTTTCCTACAATGAGCAGTTCTTC.

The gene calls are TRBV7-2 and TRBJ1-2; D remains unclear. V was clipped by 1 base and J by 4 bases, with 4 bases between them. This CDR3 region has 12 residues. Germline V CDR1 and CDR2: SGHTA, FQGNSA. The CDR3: CASSLVSYGYTF. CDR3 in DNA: TGTGCCAGCAGCTTAGTGAGCTATGGCTACACCTTC.

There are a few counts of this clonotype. This CDR3 reads CASTSFAAEAFF. CDR3 sequence (DNA): TGTGCCAGCACCTCCTTTGCGGCTGAAGCTTTCTTT. The V and J genes are TRBV12-3 or TRBV12-4 and TRBJ1-1; no firm D call. The V and J ends lost 7 bases and 6 bases respectively, with 12 bases between them. The CDR3 sequence is 12 residues long.

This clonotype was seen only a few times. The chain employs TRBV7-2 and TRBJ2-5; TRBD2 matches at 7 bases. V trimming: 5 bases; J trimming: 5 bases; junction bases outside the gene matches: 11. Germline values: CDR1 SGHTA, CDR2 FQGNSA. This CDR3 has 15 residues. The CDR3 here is CASSPFGGSGETQYF. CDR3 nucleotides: TGTGCCAGCAGCCCCTTCGGGGGGAGTGGGGAGACCCAGTACTTC.

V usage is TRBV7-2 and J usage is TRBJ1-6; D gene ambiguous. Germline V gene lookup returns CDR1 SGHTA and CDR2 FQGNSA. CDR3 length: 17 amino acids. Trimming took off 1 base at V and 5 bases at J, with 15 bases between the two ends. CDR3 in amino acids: CASSLGRADRHNSPLHF. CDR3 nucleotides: TGTGCCAGCAGCTTAGGGCGGGCGGATCGTCATAATTCACCCCTCCACTTT.